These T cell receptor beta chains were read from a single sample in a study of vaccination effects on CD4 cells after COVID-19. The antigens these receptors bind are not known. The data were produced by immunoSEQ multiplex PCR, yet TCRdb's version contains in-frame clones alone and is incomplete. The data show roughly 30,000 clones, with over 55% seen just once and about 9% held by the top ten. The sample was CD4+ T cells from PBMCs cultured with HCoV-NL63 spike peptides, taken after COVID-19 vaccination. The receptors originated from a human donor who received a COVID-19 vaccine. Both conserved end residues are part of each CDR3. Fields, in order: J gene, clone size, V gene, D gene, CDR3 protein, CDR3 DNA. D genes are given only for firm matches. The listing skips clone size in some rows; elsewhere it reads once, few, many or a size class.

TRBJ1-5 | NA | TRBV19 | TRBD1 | CASSADRRGQPQHF | TGTGCCAGTAGTGCGGACAGGCGGGGCCAGCCCCAGCATTTT
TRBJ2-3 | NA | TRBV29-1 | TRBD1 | CSALRWGQARTDTQYF | TGCAGCGCACTACGATGGGGACAGGCTCGCACAGATACGCAGTATTTT
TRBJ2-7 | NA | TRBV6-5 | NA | CASKELSTALYEQYF | TGTGCCAGCAAAGAACTAAGCACGGCCCTCTACGAGCAGTACTTC
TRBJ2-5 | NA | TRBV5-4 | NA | CASSLSPAGLQETQYF | TGTGCCAGCAGCTTGAGCCCAGCGGGCCTCCAAGAGACCCAGTACTTC
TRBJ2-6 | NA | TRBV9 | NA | CASSVGGSSFSGANVLTF | TGTGCCAGCAGCGTAGGAGGCAGCTCTTTCTCTGGGGCCAACGTCCTGACTTTC
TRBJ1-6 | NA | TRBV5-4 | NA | CASSFDTYNSPLHF | TGTGCCAGCAGCTTCGACACCTATAATTCACCCCTCCACTTT
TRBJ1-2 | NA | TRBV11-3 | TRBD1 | CASSQGTGGVHYGYTF | TGTGCCAGCAGCCAAGGAACAGGGGGCGTACACTATGGCTACACCTTC
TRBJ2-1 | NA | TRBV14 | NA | CASSQEPTSRFF | TGTGCCAGCAGCCAAGAGCCCACATCAAGATTCTTC
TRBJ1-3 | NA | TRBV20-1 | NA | CSARSGNTIYF | TGCAGTGCGCGGTCTGGAAACACCATATATTTT
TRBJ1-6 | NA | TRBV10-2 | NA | CASSEDLNSPLHF | TGCGCCAGCTCGGAAGACCTTAATTCACCCCTCCACTTT
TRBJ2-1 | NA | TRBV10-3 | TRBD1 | CATGQGMHEQFF | TGTGCCACCGGACAGGGGATGCATGAGCAGTTCTTC
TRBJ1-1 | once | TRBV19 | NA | CASSIAAGINTEAFF | TGTGCCAGTAGTATAGCGGCAGGAATTAACACTGAAGCTTTCTTT
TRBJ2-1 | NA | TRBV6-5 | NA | CASSADLPRAFF | TGTGCCAGCAGCGCGGACCTCCCTAGGGCGTTCTTC
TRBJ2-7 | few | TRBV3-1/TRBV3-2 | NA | CASSQEWTVNSYEQYF | TGTGCCAGCAGCCAAGAGTGGACGGTCAACTCCTACGAGCAGTACTTC
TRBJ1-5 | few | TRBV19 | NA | CASSIGTQHNQPQHF | TGTGCCAGTAGTATAGGGACCCAGCACAATCAGCCCCAGCATTTT
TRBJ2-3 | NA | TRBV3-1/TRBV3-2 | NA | CASSLPGTDTQYF | TGTGCCAGCAGCCTCCCAGGGACAGATACGCAGTATTTT
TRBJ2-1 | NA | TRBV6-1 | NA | CASSEQAHNEQFF | TGTGCCAGCAGTGAACAGGCTCACAATGAGCAGTTCTTC
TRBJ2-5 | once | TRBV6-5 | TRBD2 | CASIRAGGAGETQYF | TGTGCCAGCATTCGAGCGGGAGGAGCGGGCGAGACCCAGTACTTC
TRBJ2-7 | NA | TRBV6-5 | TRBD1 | CASRPPGQGYEQYF | TGTGCCAGCAGGCCTCCGGGACAGGGCTACGAGCAGTACTTC
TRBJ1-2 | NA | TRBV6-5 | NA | CASRATANYGYTF | TGTGCCAGCAGGGCGACAGCTAACTATGGCTACACCTTC
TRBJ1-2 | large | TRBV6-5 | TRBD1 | CASSGGQGLGYGYTF | TGTGCCAGCAGCGGCGGACAGGGTCTTGGCTATGGCTACACCTTC
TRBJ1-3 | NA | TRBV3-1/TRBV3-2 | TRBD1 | CASSQTGTAGNTIYF | TGTGCCAGCAGCCAAACCGGGACAGCGGGAAACACCATATATTTT
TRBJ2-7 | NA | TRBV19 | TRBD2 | CASSIGGSGSTLYEQYF | TGTGCCAGTAGTATAGGAGGTAGCGGGAGTACCCTCTACGAGCAGTACTTC
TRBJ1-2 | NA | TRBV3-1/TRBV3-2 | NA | CASSQDYRIYGYTF | TGTGCCAGCAGCCAAGATTACAGGATCTATGGCTACACCTTC
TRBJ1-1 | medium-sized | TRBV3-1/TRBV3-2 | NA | CASSQSGAKSTEAFF | TGTGCCAGCAGCCAATCCGGGGCCAAGAGCACTGAAGCTTTCTTT
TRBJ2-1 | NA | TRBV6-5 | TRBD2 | CASKLAGGNNEQFF | TGTGCCAGCAAACTAGCGGGGGGAAACAATGAGCAGTTCTTC
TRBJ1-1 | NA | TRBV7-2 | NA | CASSFYPRTEAFF | TGTGCCAGCAGCTTTTACCCCAGGACTGAAGCTTTCTTT
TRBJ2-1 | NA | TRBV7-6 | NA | CASSKRWRGQGYNEQFF | TGTGCCAGCAGCAAAAGGTGGCGGGGCCAGGGGTACAATGAGCAGTTCTTC
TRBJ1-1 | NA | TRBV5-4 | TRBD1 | CASSTYGQGTSEAFF | TGTGCCAGCAGCACCTACGGACAGGGGACTTCTGAAGCTTTCTTT
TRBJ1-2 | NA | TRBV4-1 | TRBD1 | CASSQDGTGGDYGYTF | TGCGCCAGCAGCCAAGACGGGACAGGGGGCGACTATGGCTACACCTTC
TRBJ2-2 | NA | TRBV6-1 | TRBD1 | CASSERQGLGAGELFF | TGTGCCAGCAGTGAGAGACAGGGGCTTGGGGCCGGGGAGCTGTTTTTT
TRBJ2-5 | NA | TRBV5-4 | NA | CASSPKQGGETQYF | TGTGCCAGCAGCCCGAAACAGGGGGGGGAGACCCAGTACTTC
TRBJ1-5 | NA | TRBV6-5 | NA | CASSPRPILRPQHF | TGTGCCAGCAGTCCCCGACCGATTCTACGGCCCCAGCATTTT
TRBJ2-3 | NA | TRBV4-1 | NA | CASSQPNRGTDTQYF | TGCGCCAGCAGCCAACCCAATCGCGGTACGGATACGCAGTATTTT
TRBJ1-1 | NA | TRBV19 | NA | CASTNRASSEAFF | TGTGCCAGTACCAATCGGGCCAGTAGTGAAGCTTTCTTT
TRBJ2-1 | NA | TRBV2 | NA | CASSEEAGNEQFF | TGTGCCAGCAGTGAAGAGGCAGGGAATGAGCAGTTCTTC
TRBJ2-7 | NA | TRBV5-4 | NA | CASARGVDAYEQYF | TGTGCCAGCGCCCGAGGGGTGGACGCTTACGAGCAGTACTTC
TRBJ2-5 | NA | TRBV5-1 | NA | CASSLLATQETQYF | TGCGCCAGCAGCTTGCTGGCTACCCAAGAGACCCAGTACTTC
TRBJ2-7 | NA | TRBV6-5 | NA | CASGLPGSPYEQYF | TGTGCCAGTGGATTACCGGGCTCTCCCTACGAGCAGTACTTC
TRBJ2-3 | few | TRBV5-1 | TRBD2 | CASSLAQVAGADTQYF | TGCGCCAGCAGCTTGGCGCAAGTAGCGGGGGCGGATACGCAGTATTTT
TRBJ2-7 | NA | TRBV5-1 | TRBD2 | CASSPTSGYEQYF | TGCGCCAGCAGTCCCACTAGCGGCTACGAGCAGTACTTC
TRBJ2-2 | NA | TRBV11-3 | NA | CASSLEQTGELFF | TGTGCCAGCAGCTTAGAGCAGACCGGGGAGCTGTTTTTT
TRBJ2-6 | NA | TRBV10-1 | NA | CASSESVSGANVLTF | TGCGCCAGCAGTGAGTCCGTCTCTGGGGCCAACGTCCTGACTTTC
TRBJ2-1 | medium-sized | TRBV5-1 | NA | CASSLGSVMDEQFF | TGCGCCAGCAGCTTGGGGAGTGTTATGGATGAGCAGTTCTTC
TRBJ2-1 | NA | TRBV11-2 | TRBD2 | CASSLGKNSLAVYNEQFF | TGTGCCAGCAGCTTAGGAAAAAATAGCCTAGCGGTTTACAATGAGCAGTTCTTC
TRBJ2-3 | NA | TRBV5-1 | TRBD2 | CASSPGLAGGRFSTDTQYF | TGCGCCAGCAGCCCGGGACTAGCGGGGGGGCGTTTCTCCACAGATACGCAGTATTTT
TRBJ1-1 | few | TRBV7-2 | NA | CASSRTVHRAGPNTEAFF | TGTGCCAGCAGCCGCACCGTACACAGGGCTGGGCCGAACACTGAAGCTTTCTTT
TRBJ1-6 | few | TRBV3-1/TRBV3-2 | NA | CASSQGLGLGSPLHF | TGTGCCAGCAGCCAAGGTTTAGGGCTCGGTTCACCCCTCCACTTT
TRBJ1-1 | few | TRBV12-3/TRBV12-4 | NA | CASSSLGTTEAFF | TGTGCCAGCAGTTCCCTTGGGACTACGGAAGCTTTCTTT
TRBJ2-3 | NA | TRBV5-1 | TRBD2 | CASSHRTSETDTQYF | TGCGCCAGCAGCCACCGGACTAGCGAGACAGATACGCAGTATTTT